This T cell receptor beta chain was retrieved from a study of T cell repertoires in ileal Crohn's disease. Included were adult ileal or ileocolonic Crohn's patients indicated for ileocolonic resection. On this clone: The antigen remains undetermined.

The data were produced by immunoSEQ multiplex PCR, yet TCRdb's version contains in-frame clones alone and is incomplete. The sample shows 13,000 to 15,000 clones, nearly 85% of them seen only once. Findings and caveats of the study: All patients with clonality above 26.8% had endoscopic recurrence.

The specimen was ileal tissue. The source is an adult with Crohn's disease.

The DNA of the CDR3 is TGCAGCGTTGAAGTATCGTTGAACACCATATATTTT. Its translation: CSVEVSLNTIYF. The genes are TRBV29-1 and TRBJ1-3; D is undetermined. The CDR3 runs to 12 residues. The germline V gene has CDR1 SQVTM and CDR2 ANQGSEA. V lost 1 base, J lost 7 bases, and 8 bases lay in between.